The 22 T cell receptor beta chains listed next were all sequenced from one sample in a study of shared T cell receptors in the human thymus. Here immunoSEQ multiplex PCR was the method, and the copy in TCRdb shows in-frame clones only, minus some. The sample includes some 700,000 clones, 70% to 90% of them seen just once. The sample was also linked to a second study, of human thymus T cells.

The sequencing sample was made of thymocytes. These receptors all stem from a boy in the first two years of life with a congenital heart defect.

The V call is TRBV11-2, the J call TRBJ2-7; possibly TRBD1 for D (5 bases). Between the trimmed V and J ends, which lost 5 bases and 2 bases, there was a span of 13 bases. The germline V gene encodes CDR1 SGHAT and CDR2 FQNNGV. CDR3 length equals 14 residues. Here the CDR3 DNA reads TGTGCCAGCAGCGTCCGGACATCTACCTACGAGCAGTACTTC. Residues: CASSVRTSTYEQYF. Full variable domain (outside the CDR3, taken from reference TRBV11-2 and TRBJ2-7): EAGVAQSPRYKIIEKRQSVAFWCNPISGHATLYWYQQILGQGPKLLIQFQNNGVVDDSQLPKDRFSAERLKGVDSTLKIQPAKLEDSAVYLCASSVRTSTYEQYFGPGTRLTVT.

This rearrangement joins TRBV9 to TRBJ1-1; weak D call: TRBD1 (5 bases). Germline loops: CDR1 SGDLS, CDR2 YYNGEE. The CDR3 consists of 15 residues. The V gene lost 0 bases and the J gene lost 5 bases, with 14 bases spanning the gap. DNA for the CDR3: TGTGCCAGCAGCGTAGAGGGAGGGGTCCGGACTGAAGCTTTCTTT. Protein: CASSVEGGVRTEAFF.

On this clone: Other DNA sequences within the sample encode an identical CDR3. The CDR3 loop is CASSSPSRNTEAFF. The CDR3 DNA follows: TGTGCCAGCAGCTCTCCGAGCCGGAACACTGAAGCTTTCTTT. J is TRBJ1-1 and V is TRBV28; no clear D. This CDR3 contains 14 residues. The germline V and J ends were trimmed by 6 bases and 1 base, with 12 bases remaining between them. Germline V gene sequence: CDR1 MDHEN, CDR2 SYDVKM.

The V gene is TRBV6-5, the J gene TRBJ2-3; maybe TRBD2 (7 bases). Germline V CDR1 and CDR2: MNHEY, SVGAGI. This CDR3 region has 13 residues. V gave up 7 bases and J gave up 6 bases, with 14 bases separating them. CDR3: CASTGGQGDTQYF. CDR3 in DNA: TGTGCCAGCACCGGGGGGCAGGGGGATACGCAGTATTTT.

The V and J genes are TRBV11-2 and TRBJ1-1, with D perhaps matching TRBD1 (6 bases). Germline V gene lookup returns CDR1 SGHAT and CDR2 FQNNGV. This CDR3 region has 14 residues. Trimming removed 5 bases from V and 2 bases from J, with 12 bases in between. Here the CDR3 reads CASSENRANTEAFF. The CDR3 nucleotides are TGTGCCAGCAGCGAGAACAGGGCAAACACTGAAGCTTTCTTT.

The chain couples TRBV7-6 to TRBJ2-7; TRBD2 might be the D (6 bases). The germline CDR1 and CDR2 sequences are SGHVS and FNYEAQ. V shed 2 bases and J shed 5 bases, with 13 bases lying between them. The CDR3 totals 14 residues. CDR3 sequence: CASSLFGSKDEQYF. Here the CDR3 DNA reads TGTGCCAGCAGCTTATTCGGGAGTAAAGACGAGCAGTACTTC.

CDR3 sequence: CASSLGLGRSSYEQYF. The CDR3 nucleotides are TGTGCCAGCAGCTTAGGACTCGGTAGGAGCTCCTACGAGCAGTACTTC. V is TRBV5-6 and J is TRBJ2-7; a weak D match, TRBD2 (5 bases). Between the trimmed V and J ends, which lost 2 bases and 0 bases, there was a span of 15 bases. The germline CDR1 and CDR2 sequences are SGHDT and YYEEEE. This CDR3 is built from 16 residues. Using reference TRBV5-6 and TRBJ2-7 for the parts outside the CDR3, the full variable domain is DAGVTQSPTHLIKTRGQQVTLRCSPKSGHDTVSWYQQALGQGPQFIFQYYEEEERQRGNFPDRFSGHQFPNYSSELNVNALLLGDSALYLCASSLGLGRSSYEQYFGPGTRLTVT.

J is TRBJ2-7 and V is TRBV7-9; 13 bases match TRBD2. V trimming: 4 bases; J trimming: 0 bases; junction bases outside the gene matches: 12. The CDR3 covers 19 residues. Germline assignment: CDR1 SEHNR and CDR2 FQNEAQ (reference sequence). CDR3 bases: TGTGCCAGCAGCTCAGAGGAGGGGACTAGCGGGATGAGCTCCTACGAGCAGTACTTC. Translation gives CASSSEEGTSGMSSYEQYF.

The V and J genes are TRBV4-1 and TRBJ1-3; D may be TRBD1 (5 bases). The germline CDR1 and CDR2 sequences are MGHRA and YSYEKL. Trimming took off 3 bases at V and 3 bases at J, with 15 bases between the two ends. The CDR3 has 16 amino acids. The CDR3 DNA sequence: TGCGCCAGCAGCCAGGGCCAAAGGCAGGGTGGAAACACCATATATTTT. It yields the protein CASSQGQRQGGNTIYF.

With regard to this clone: A read error may produce the germline difference seen at one junction end. The rearrangement links TRBV4-1 to TRBJ2-7; 8 bases map to TRBD2. CDR3 length equals 16 residues. The germline V gene has CDR1 MGHRA and CDR2 YSYEKL. The DNA of the CDR3 is TGCGCCAGCAGCCAAGATGGCGGGAGGCACTCCCACGAGCAGTACTTC. Its protein product is CASSQDGGRHSHEQYF.

V gene TRBV5-1 combines with J gene TRBJ2-5, with TRBD2 matching 13 bases. Germline V CDR1 and CDR2: SGHRS, YFSETQ. Unmatched junction bases numbered 9, after V lost 2 bases and J lost 5 bases. The CDR3 totals 17 residues. The CDR3 spells CASSLVRTSGRVETQYF. The CDR3 DNA sequence: TGCGCCAGCAGCTTAGTCAGGACTAGCGGGAGAGTTGAGACCCAGTACTTC.

The chain links TRBV27 to TRBJ2-5, with a tentative D call TRBD2 (5 bases). The CDR3 length is 15 residues. V lost 2 bases and J 2 bases, leaving 12 bases between the germline ends. CDR1 is MNHEY and CDR2 is SMNVEV in the germline V gene (reference sequence). Here the CDR3 reads CASSLGVGVQETQYF. CDR3 nucleotide sequence: TGTGCCAGCAGTTTAGGAGTCGGGGTACAAGAGACCCAGTACTTC.

The V call is TRBV5-6, the J call TRBJ2-2; TRBD2 matches at 7 bases. Trimming took 1 base from V and 11 from J; bases not matched to a gene: 5. Germline V gives CDR1 SGHDT, CDR2 YYEEEE. The CDR3 is made up of 13 amino acids. The CDR3 reads CASSLSTSRELFF. The CDR3 bases are TGTGCCAGCAGCTTGTCGACTAGCCGTGAGCTGTTTTTT.

V gene TRBV11-1 combines with J gene TRBJ1-1, with TRBD1 as a possible D gene (6 bases). V lost 1 base, J lost 3 bases, and 12 bases lay in between. Germline V CDR1 and CDR2: SGHAT, FQDESV (reference sequence). The CDR3 loop spans 15 amino acids. CDR3 protein: CASSLVLEGDTEAFF. The CDR3 DNA is TGTGCCAGCAGCTTAGTTCTCGAGGGGGACACTGAAGCTTTCTTT.

The genes are TRBV9 and TRBJ1-5; D possibly corresponds to TRBD1 (6 bases). The germline gives CDR1 SGDLS, CDR2 YYNGEE. This CDR3 has 14 amino acids. Trimming pared 4 bases from V and 3 bases from J, leaving 11 bases between. The CDR3 bases are TGTGCCAGCAGCCCAGGGGCAGTCAATCAGCCCCAGCATTTT. Translating gives CASSPGAVNQPQHF.

The V and J genes are TRBV4-2 and TRBJ2-5; 7 bases are shared with TRBD2. J gave up 2 bases and V 1 base, and 22 bases lay outside the gene matches. The CDR3 consists of 21 residues. Germline CDR1 reads LGHNA; CDR2 reads YNFKEQ. The CDR3 nucleotides are TGTGCCAGCAGCCAAGTGACCTGGGGGGTCGGGAGGAGGAGCGGGCAAGAGACCCAGTACTTC. Translated: CASSQVTWGVGRRSGQETQYF.

This chain joins TRBV6-5 and TRBJ1-2; a possible D gene is TRBD1 (6 bases). CDR3 length: 14 residues. Germline loops: CDR1 MNHEY, CDR2 SVGAGI. Trimming shortened V by 6 bases and J by 4 bases, and 15 bases separated the two germline ends. CDR3 region: CASSPRPGVYGYTF. In nucleotides, the CDR3 is TGTGCCAGCAGCCCGAGGCCAGGGGTCTATGGCTACACCTTC.

The CDR3 sequence is CASSPGTGLRGYGYTF. The CDR3 nucleotides are TGTGCCAGCAGCCCCGGGACAGGCCTTCGTGGCTATGGCTACACCTTC. The chain carries TRBV5-8 and TRBJ1-2, with 8 bases that match TRBD1. CDR1 is SGHTS and CDR2 is YDEGEE in the germline V gene. This CDR3 comprises 16 residues. The V gene end was trimmed by 4 bases and the J gene end by 4 bases; junction bases not matched to a gene: 12.

The chain employs TRBV10-1 and TRBJ2-7; unclear D gene. The CDR3 sequence is 17 residues long. CDR1 is WNHNN, CDR2 SYGVQD, per germline (reference sequence). The V end was cut by 3 bases, the J end by 2 bases, with 20 bases between. In nucleotides, the CDR3 is TGCGCCAGCAGTGACCCAAGGAAAAGAGGCCGGACCTACGAGCAGTACTTC. Residues: CASSDPRKRGRTYEQYF.

V usage is TRBV15 and J usage is TRBJ2-3, with 11 bases lining up with TRBD2. The V and J ends lost 6 bases and 7 bases, in that order; junction bases with no gene match: 12. Per the germline V gene, CDR1 is LNHNV and CDR2 is YYDKDF (reference sequence). The CDR3 runs 16 residues. The CDR3 DNA follows: TGTGCCACCAGTACCCCCCTAGCGGGAGGCGCCTATACGCAGTATTTT. It specifies CATSTPLAGGAYTQYF.

CDR3 protein: CATGGTSPTRSYEQYF. The CDR3 coding sequence is TGTGCCACCGGGGGGACTAGCCCAACTCGCTCCTACGAGCAGTACTTC. The chain links TRBV7-8 to TRBJ2-7, with 9 bases matching TRBD2. Germline CDR1 SGHVS, CDR2 FQNEAQ. V trimming: 10 bases; J trimming: 0 bases; junction bases outside the gene matches: 13. The CDR3 runs to 16 residues.

The chain joins TRBV25-1 to TRBJ2-5; the match to TRBD2 covers 8 bases. Germline V CDR1 and CDR2: MGHDK, SYGVNS. The CDR3 is 14 residues long. The ends lost 4 bases at V and 3 bases at J; junction bases unmatched: 4. The CDR3 bases are TGTGCCAGCAGTGGGGGACTAGTCAAAGAGACCCAGTACTTC. Translation: CASSGGLVKETQYF.